The clone carrying this T cell receptor beta chain has a handful of counts. This specimen belongs to a study of blood T cell repertoires in COVID-19. Study-level information: From the United States, Italy and Spain came samples of acute and convalescent COVID-19.

The CDR3 consists of 15 residues. The ends lost 4 bases at V and 0 bases at J; junction bases unmatched: 5. Germline V CDR1 and CDR2: LGHDT, YNNKEL (reference sequence). How the authors handled the data: Quantification of nucleated cells was approximated via reference gene primer amplification. Measured with immunoSEQ multiplex PCR; TCRdb has only the in-frame clones, and not every one. The V and J calls and the clone size are those of that table, but D and trimming were determined from the DNA. Of a few hundred thousand clones in the sample, 75% to 85% were seen once. The TCR comes from a woman aged 35 to 49 who had recovered from COVID-19. Sequenced input: peripheral blood. The chain combines TRBV3-1 (or the pseudogene TRBV3-2) with TRBJ1-2; TRBD1 aligns across 7 bases. The CDR3 DNA follows: TGTGCCAGCAGCCCCTGGGACAGCCCTAACTATGGCTACACCTTC. Translation: CASSPWDSPNYGYTF.